Below are 18 T cell receptor beta chains sequenced from a single sample in a study of spatial heterogeneity in lung cancer (dated by TCRdb to between 2019 and 2020). The label giving this sample's time point can be read as: sample taken at primary tumor resection. TCR sequencing used whole RNA extracted from tumor and nontumor lung tissue, or from cryopreserved PBMC samples, without cell sorting. Preparation of the library involved 5' RACE. For sequencing, a NextSeq 500 was employed. In-frame beta chains were kept once TCRdb had trimmed the public reads at Q25 with fastp and called clones with MiXCR. Under each unique CDR3 protein, matching rows form one entry showing the most common genes and DNA. This sample is represented by 70,000 to 90,000 distinct CDR3 sequences; 10% to 15% of them were singletons. The ten top clones hold under 7.5% of the sample. The sequences come from PBMCs, collected at surgery. The source of these receptors is a male donor with early-stage non-small cell lung cancer.

DNA of the CDR3: TGTGCCAGCAGTTTGTTCGGCGACAGCCCCAATTCACCCCTCCACTTT. As protein: CASSLFGDSPNSPLHF. The chain joins TRBV6-5 to TRBJ1-6; perhaps TRBD1 as D (5 bases). V dropped 4 bases and J dropped 7 bases, with 17 bases sitting between them. The CDR3 covers 16 residues. The germline CDR1 and CDR2 sequences are MNHEY and SVGAGI.

There are a few counts of this clonotype. V gene TRBV7-9 combines with J gene TRBJ2-3; D unresolved. This CDR3 has 14 residues. Looked up from germline, CDR1 is SEHNR and CDR2 is FQNEAQ (reference sequence). Trimming took off 2 bases at V and 3 bases at J, with 9 bases between the two ends. CDR3 bases: TGTGCCAGCAGCTTAATGGACGGGACAGATACGCAGTATTTT. It specifies CASSLMDGTDTQYF. Looking up the rest from reference TRBV7-9 and TRBJ2-3 gives the full variable domain: DTGVSQNPRHKITKRGQNVTFRCDPISEHNRLYWYRQTLGQGPEFLTYFQNEAQLEKSRLLSDRFSAERPKGSFSTLEIQRTEQGDSAMYLCASSLMDGTDTQYFGPGTRLTVL.

J is TRBJ2-3 and V is TRBV5-1, with D tentatively TRBD1 (6 bases). Germline CDR1 SGHRS, CDR2 YFSETQ. V was shortened by 4 bases and J by 0 bases, with 12 bases between the two germline ends. The length of the CDR3 is 15 residues. CDR3 amino acids: CASSPETGSTDTQYF. The CDR3 coding sequence is TGCGCCAGCAGCCCGGAGACAGGAAGCACAGATACGCAGTATTTT.

J is TRBJ2-7 and V is TRBV7-9; D gene ambiguous. The germline CDR1 and CDR2 sequences are SEHNR and FQNEAQ (reference sequence). This CDR3 comprises 12 residues. V was pared by 8 bases and J by 3 bases, with 11 bases between. The CDR3 nucleotides read TGTGCCAGCGGCCCGTCAAACTACGAGCAGTACTTC. As protein: CASGPSNYEQYF. The full variable domain, in which reference TRBV7-9 and TRBJ2-7 provide the parts outside the CDR3, is DTGVSQNPRHKITKRGQNVTFRCDPISEHNRLYWYRQTLGQGPEFLTYFQNEAQLEKSRLLSDRFSAERPKGSFSTLEIQRTEQGDSAMYLCASGPSNYEQYFGPGTRLTVT.

The V call is TRBV29-1, the J call TRBJ1-1; no clear D. The V end was cut by 4 bases, the J end by 1 base, with 10 bases between. Looked up from germline, CDR1 is SQVTM and CDR2 is ANQGSEA. This CDR3 spans 13 amino acids. In nucleotides, the CDR3 is TGCAGCGTTGTAATAGCTCCGAACACTGAAGCTTTCTTT. Residues: CSVVIAPNTEAFF.

This clonotype came up many times. This chain uses TRBV3-1 with TRBJ2-1, with unresolved D. V was trimmed by 4 bases and J by 12 bases, leaving 10 bases between them. In germline, CDR1 is LGHDT, CDR2 YNNKEL (reference sequence). The CDR3 is made up of 11 amino acids. This chain's CDR3 is CASSPGVGQFF. CDR3 nucleotide sequence: TGTGCCAGCAGCCCCGGTGTAGGGCAGTTCTTC.

The chain joins TRBV7-9 to TRBJ2-1; 8 positions agree with TRBD1. Germline trimming cut 3 bases from V and 7 bases from J; bases unmatched to any gene: 14. The CDR3 has 17 amino acids. In germline, CDR1 is SEHNR, CDR2 FQNEAQ (reference sequence). CDR3 nucleotide sequence: TGTGCCAGCAGCTTGCCCAGACAGGGGCCCCACCTTAATGAGCAGTTCTTC. Protein product: CASSLPRQGPHLNEQFF.

This clonotype has just a few counts. J is TRBJ2-1 and V is TRBV24-1; TRBD1 might be the D (6 bases). With 4 bases removed from V and 2 bases from J, the gap between germline ends came to 14 bases. CDR3 length: 16 amino acids. Germline loops: CDR1 KGHDR, CDR2 SFDVKD. The CDR3 here is CATSERQVIAYNEQFF. Written as DNA, the CDR3 is TGTGCCACCAGTGAGCGACAGGTGATCGCCTACAATGAGCAGTTCTTC.

This clonotype was found many times. V is TRBV24-1 and J is TRBJ1-5, with D hard to call. This CDR3 region has 15 residues. CDR1 and CDR2 from the germline V gene are KGHDR and SFDVKD. V was cut by 2 bases and J by 1 base, with 8 bases left in between. CDR3 sequence (DNA): TGTGCCACCAGTGATTCCTCCGGGAGCAATCAGCCCCAGCATTTT. Its protein is CATSDSSGSNQPQHF.

The CDR3 loop is CASSVEPPISRMEDTGELFF. As DNA, the CDR3 is TGTGCCAGCAGCGTAGAGCCCCCGATTAGTCGAATGGAGGACACCGGGGAGCTGTTTTTT. V usage is TRBV9 and J usage is TRBJ2-2; weak D call: TRBD2 (5 bases). Germline loops: CDR1 SGDLS, CDR2 YYNGEE. V gave up 0 bases and J gave up 3 bases, with 24 bases separating them. The CDR3 has 20 residues.

This clonotype came up a few times. The chain carries TRBV20-1 and TRBJ1-1; D uncertain. Looked up from germline, CDR1 is DFQATT and CDR2 is SNEGSKA (reference sequence). The CDR3 totals 13 residues. Trimming removed 5 bases from V and 1 base from J, with 11 bases in between. The CDR3 DNA sequence: TGCAGTGCTTTTATGGGTAGGAACACTGAAGCTTTCTTT. It codes for CSAFMGRNTEAFF.

This clonotype came up a few times. The chain recombines TRBV15 with TRBJ1-2, with D perhaps TRBD1 (5 bases). CDR3 length equals 15 residues. Trimming removed 2 bases at V and 5 bases at J, with 15 bases between. The germline CDR1 and CDR2 sequences are LNHNV and YYDKDF (reference sequence). The CDR3 is CATSRLGTGTYGYTF. CDR3 DNA sequence: TGTGCCACCAGCAGACTTGGGACGGGCACGTATGGCTACACCTTC.

For this clonotype: The junction departs from germline at one end; a sequencing error may be responsible. The chain employs TRBV19 and TRBJ2-4; D might be TRBD2 (5 bases). The CDR3 totals 12 residues. Per the germline V gene, CDR1 is LNHDA and CDR2 is SQIVND (reference sequence). CDR3 protein: CASSIGPGLPHF. The CDR3 DNA follows: TGTGCCAGTAGTATCGGACCCGGACTCCCTCACTTC.

The chain joins TRBV4-1 to TRBJ1-3; D ambiguous. This CDR3 comprises 15 residues. Germline CDR1 MGHRA, CDR2 YSYEKL. Trimming stripped 8 bases from V and 0 bases from J, with 14 bases between. The CDR3 region is CASSRPQSSGNTIYF. The DNA of the CDR3 is TGCGCCAGCTCACGACCCCAGAGCTCTGGAAACACCATATATTTT.

The chain combines TRBV12-3 or TRBV12-4 with TRBJ1-5; a possible D gene is TRBD1 (5 bases). Trimming shortened V by 6 bases and J by 6 bases, and 18 bases separated the two germline ends. The CDR3 is 15 amino acids. The CDR3 nucleotides are TGTGCCAGCAGCCCTTTCGGGACCGTCGGTCAGCCCCAGCATTTT. Translating it yields CASSPFGTVGQPQHF.

The chain couples TRBV15 to TRBJ1-3, with D maybe TRBD1 (5 bases). V lost 0 bases and J 0 bases, leaving 12 bases between the germline ends. The germline gives CDR1 LNHNV, CDR2 YYDKDF (reference sequence). This CDR3 is 17 amino acids long. CDR3 sequence: CATSREAGGTSGNTIYF. CDR3 in DNA: TGTGCCACCAGCAGAGAGGCTGGGGGGACCTCTGGAAACACCATATATTTT.

This clonotype was recorded at least ten times. The chain uses TRBV6-6 and TRBJ1-5; 12 bases fit TRBD1. CDR1 MNHNY and CDR2 SVGAGI come from the germline V gene (reference sequence). The length of the CDR3 is 19 residues. The V segment lost 3 bases and the J segment 2 bases; nucleotides outside the gene matches: 11. The CDR3 DNA reads as TGTGCCAGCAGTTATCCCGGGACAGGGGGCCTACGGGGCAATCAGCCCCAGCATTTT. This translates into CASSYPGTGGLRGNQPQHF.

There are many counts of this clonotype. The chain couples TRBV29-1 to TRBJ1-6; D is undetermined. There are 13 residues in the CDR3. CDR1 and CDR2 (germline): SQVTM, ANQGSEA. V was clipped by 6 bases and J by 10 bases, with 16 bases between them. CDR3 in DNA: TGCAGCGTGGCGGTGGGGAGCGACTCACCCCTCCACTTT. Its translation: CSVAVGSDSPLHF.